This TCR beta chain was sequenced during a study of blood T cell repertoires in COVID-19. The CDR3 sequence is 14 residues long. CDR1 is SEHNR, CDR2 FQNEAQ, per germline (reference sequence). V was cut by 4 bases and J by 7 bases, with 16 bases left in between. In the authors' methods: Reference gene primer amplification yielded estimated nucleated cell counts. Clones were sequenced by immunoSEQ multiplex PCR, and TCRdb holds only the in-frame ones, with some missing. The DNA was the basis for D and trimming; V, J and clone size are from that table. The sample holds 200,000 or so clones, 80% to 85% seen once.

The receptor comes from a human donor in a cohort sampled during active COVID-19. The source material was peripheral blood. The chain recombines TRBV7-9 with TRBJ2-5; TRBD2 is a possible D gene (6 bases). The CDR3 here is CASSYGSSVWTQYF. In DNA, the CDR3 is TGTGCCAGCAGCTACGGGAGTTCTGTTTGGACCCAGTACTTC.